The T cell receptor beta chain described here comes from a study of blood T cell repertoires in COVID-19. Study-wide context: The United States, Italy and Spain were the sources of the acute and convalescent COVID-19 samples. T cells, B-cell-depleted T cells, or PBMCs provided the cDNA or gDNA that served as material.

TCRdb keeps only in-frame clones here, not all; method: immunoSEQ multiplex PCR. The sample consists of around 73,000 clones, 70% to 80% of them appearing once. Enrollment of patients from Seattle took place during active infection, with longitudinal follow-up. CDR1 and CDR2 from the germline V gene are SEHNR and FQNEAQ (reference sequence). The trim removed 8 bases at V and 2 bases at J, leaving 3 bases unmatched. CDR3 length: 13 amino acids. The sequence was obtained from a man aged 70-80 years with COVID-19, enrolled during active disease. This sequence joins TRBV7-9 and TRBJ2-1, with TRBD2 matching over 7 bases. Sequenced sample: peripheral blood. This CDR3 is CASGAGPYNEQFF. CDR3 nucleotide sequence: TGTGCCAGCGGAGCGGGACCCTACAATGAGCAGTTCTTC.